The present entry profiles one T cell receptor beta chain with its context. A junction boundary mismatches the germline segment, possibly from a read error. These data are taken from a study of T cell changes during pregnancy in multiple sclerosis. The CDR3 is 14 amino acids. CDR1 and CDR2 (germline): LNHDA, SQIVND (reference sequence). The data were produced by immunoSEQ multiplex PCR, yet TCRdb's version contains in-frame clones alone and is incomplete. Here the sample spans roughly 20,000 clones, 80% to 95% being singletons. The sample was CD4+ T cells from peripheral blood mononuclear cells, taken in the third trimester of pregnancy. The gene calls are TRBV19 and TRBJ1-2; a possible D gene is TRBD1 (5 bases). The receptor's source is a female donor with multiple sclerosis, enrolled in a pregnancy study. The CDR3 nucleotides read TGTGCCAGTAGTATAGTCGCGCTGGGGGGGACCCTACGTTTC. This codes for CASSIVALGGTLRF.